The following is a T cell receptor (beta chain) sequence with its context. The table lists this clonotype with many counts. Its antigen has not been determined. Per-base quality was not reported, and no clone a single base away is much larger than it. The sample originates from a study of immune aging and cytomegalovirus after organ transplant (dated by TCRdb to the early 2020s). With respect to the entire study: Three-drug immunosuppression with prednisone, tacrolimus, and mycophenolate was given to all transplant recipients. The investigation overall reported the following: CD57 was not measured in the sequencing data, so a conservative gene-based aging definition was used instead. Large clones contained a higher proportion of TEMRA cells, and the seven largest clones (just over 1,900 cells) acquired aged and TEMRA cells while losing TCM cells. Following viremia, cells with an aged phenotype rose post-transplant no matter the clone size, with the increase showing up earlier in large clones (days 200-264) than in small clones.

Libraries were prepared through single-cell sequencing. The sequencer listed for this sample is Illumina NovaSeq 6000. The BD Rhapsody Targeted mRNA and AbSeq Reagent Kit, in a microwell format, was used for cell capture and library preparation. Libraries covered TCR, sample tags, AbSeq, and targeted mRNA from the Human T-Cell Expression Panel plus custom TOX and TOX2 primers. Sequencing of the libraries was performed on an Illumina NovaSeq. The original methods were these. The analysis covered 9,000 to 13,000 cells in total, of which 7,000 to 7,500 were CD8 T cells and approximately 4,500 were CD8 T cells with an identifiable TCR CDR3. The BD Rhapsody Targeted Analysis Pipeline, including V(D)J processing, was run on the Seven Bridges Genomics platform to process the raw data. SeqGeq 1.6.0 was used for quality control, Sample Tag demultiplexing with Lex-BDSMK, clone identification with VDJ Explorer, and Seurat clustering. Clones making up <1% of CD8 T cells were classified as non-expanded, and clones making up >2.5% of the sample were classified as clonal expansions. Through fastp at Q25 and MiXCR, TCRdb rebuilt clones from the public reads, retaining in-frame beta chains. When rows share a CDR3 protein, they turn into one entry using the most common DNA and genes. The V and J calls follow TCRdb's processing rather than the paper's. This sample gives about 21,000 distinct CDR3 sequences in total; roughly a third of them show up just once. The ten biggest clones cover under 30% of the sample.

The meaning of the sample's time point label: five sample-tagged time points from pre-transplant (day -1) to day 368 post-transplant, pooled. After thawing, PBMC were stimulated with a CMV IE-1 overlapping peptide library for more than ten hours, with no transport inhibitors added. Thawed cells were rested overnight and then stimulated in R10 medium with CD28/CD49d costimulation. The IE-1 peptide library was composed of 15-amino-acid peptides with overlaps of 11 amino acids. Samples from each time point were barcoded using BD Single-Cell Multiplexing Kit Sample Tags, then pooled and stained with sorting antibodies plus oligo-conjugated anti-CD45RA. A BD FACSAria III was used to sort CMV-responsive CD8+CD137+ and CD4+CD154+ T cells at 4-way purity. Blood samples were drawn into EDTA vacutainers and processed by Ficoll gradient within 1-24 hours. V is pared back by 6 bases and J by 3 bases, with 8 bases lying between the germline termini. Taken from cysteine to phenylalanine, the CDR3 has 12 residues. Only the CDR3 portion is preserved as DNA: 36 bases, with reading frame beginning at the first base. Looking up the germline V gene yields CDR1 SGHNT and CDR2 YENEEA.

This TCR was recovered from a female donor who had a heart transplant and CMV viremia. The receptor chain draws on TRBV11-3 and TRBJ1-1; TRBD1 could be the D gene, as 6 bases match. The source material was CMV peptide-activated CD4+ and CD8+ T cells sorted from blood, sampled at five time points, pooled. The sample's cell subset or site, from its label and the paper: sorted CD8+CD137+ and CD4+CD154+ T cells after more than 9 h CMV IE-1 peptide stimulation. The CDR3 region has the sequence CASRGAYTEAFF. The bases are TGTGCCAGCAGGGGGGCGTACACTGAAGCTTTCTTT. Supplemented by the reference TRBV11-3 and TRBJ1-1 proteins around the CDR3, the complete variable domain is EAGVVQSPRYKIIEKKQPVAFWCNPISGHNTLYWYLQNLGQGPELLIRYENEEAVDDSQLPKDRFSAERLKGVDSTLKIQPAELGDSAVYLCASRGAYTEAFFGQGTRLTVV.